The text below deals with one T cell receptor (beta chain). The sample is drawn from a study of blood T cell repertoires in COVID-19. Study overall: Acute and convalescent COVID-19 specimens originated in the United States, Italy and Spain. The analysed material was cDNA or gDNA that came from T cells, B-cell-depleted T cells, or PBMCs.

How the authors handled the data: For nucleated cells, counts were estimated from reference gene primer amplification. Measured with immunoSEQ multiplex PCR; TCRdb has only the in-frame clones, and not every one. Clonal size and the V and J genes are those of that table, whereas D and trimming came from the DNA. Here the sample spans 200,000 to 300,000 clones, 88% being singletons. The CDR3 spans 16 residues. The V gene's germline CDR1 is SGHTA and CDR2 FQGTGA. Trimming at V came to 1 base and at J to 4 bases, leaving 8 bases not matched to a gene. Sequenced: peripheral blood. This chain links TRBV7-3 with TRBJ2-3; 7 bases line up with TRBD2. This TCR was sampled from a man aged 55 to 70 who had recovered from COVID-19. CDR3 amino acids: CASSLNPGGRADTQYF. Here the CDR3 DNA reads TGTGCCAGCAGCTTAAACCCGGGGGGTAGGGCAGATACGCAGTATTTT.